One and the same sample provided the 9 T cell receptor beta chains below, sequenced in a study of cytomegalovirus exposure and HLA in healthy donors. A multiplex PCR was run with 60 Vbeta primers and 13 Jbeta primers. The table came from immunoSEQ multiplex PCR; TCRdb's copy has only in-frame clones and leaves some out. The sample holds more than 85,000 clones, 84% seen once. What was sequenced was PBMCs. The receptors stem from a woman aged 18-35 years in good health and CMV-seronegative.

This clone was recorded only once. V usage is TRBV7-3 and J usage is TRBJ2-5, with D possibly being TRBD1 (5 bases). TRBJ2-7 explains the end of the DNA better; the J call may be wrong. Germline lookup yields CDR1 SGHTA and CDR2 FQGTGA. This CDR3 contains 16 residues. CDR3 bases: TGTGCCAGCAGAGAAAAGAGGCAGGGTCTAACGTACGAGCAGTACTTC. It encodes CASREKRQGLTYEQYF.

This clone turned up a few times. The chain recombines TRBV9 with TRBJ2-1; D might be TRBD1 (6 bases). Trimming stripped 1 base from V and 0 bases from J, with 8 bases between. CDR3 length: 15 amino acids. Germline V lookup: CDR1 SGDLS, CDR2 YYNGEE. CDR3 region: CASSVRGSSYNEQFF. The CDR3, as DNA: TGTGCCAGCAGCGTAAGGGGGAGCTCCTACAATGAGCAGTTCTTC.

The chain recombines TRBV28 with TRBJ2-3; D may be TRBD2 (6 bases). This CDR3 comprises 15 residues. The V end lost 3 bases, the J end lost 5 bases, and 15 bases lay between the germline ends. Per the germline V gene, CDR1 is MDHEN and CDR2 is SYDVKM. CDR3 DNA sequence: TGTGCCAGCAGTTTGGTTCTAGGAGGGGAAGATACGCAGTATTTT. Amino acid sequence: CASSLVLGGEDTQYF.

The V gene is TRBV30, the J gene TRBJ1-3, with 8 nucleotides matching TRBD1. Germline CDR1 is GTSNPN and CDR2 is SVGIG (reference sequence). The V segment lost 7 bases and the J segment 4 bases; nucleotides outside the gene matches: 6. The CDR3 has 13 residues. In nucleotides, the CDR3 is TGTGCCTCTGACAGGGGCCGGGGAAACACCATATATTTT. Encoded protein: CASDRGRGNTIYF.

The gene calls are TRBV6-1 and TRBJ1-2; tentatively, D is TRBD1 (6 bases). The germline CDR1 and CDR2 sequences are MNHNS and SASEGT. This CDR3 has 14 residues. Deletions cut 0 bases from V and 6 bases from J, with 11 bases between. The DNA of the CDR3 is TGTGCCAGCAGTGAAGCGCGGGGGGCGGATGGCTACACCTTC. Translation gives CASSEARGADGYTF.

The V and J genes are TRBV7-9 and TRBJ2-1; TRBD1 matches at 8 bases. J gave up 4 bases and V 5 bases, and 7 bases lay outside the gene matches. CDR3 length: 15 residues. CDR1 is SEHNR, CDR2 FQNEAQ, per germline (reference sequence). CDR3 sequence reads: CASSDRDRIYNEQFF. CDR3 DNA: TGTGCCAGCAGCGACCGGGACAGGATTTACAATGAGCAGTTCTTC.

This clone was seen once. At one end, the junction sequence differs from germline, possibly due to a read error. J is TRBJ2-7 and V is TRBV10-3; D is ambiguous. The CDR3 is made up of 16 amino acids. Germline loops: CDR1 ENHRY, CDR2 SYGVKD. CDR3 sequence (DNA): TGTGCCATCAGTGAGTCAGCAACCCCCACCTCCTCCGAGCAGTACTTC. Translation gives CAISESATPTSSEQYF.

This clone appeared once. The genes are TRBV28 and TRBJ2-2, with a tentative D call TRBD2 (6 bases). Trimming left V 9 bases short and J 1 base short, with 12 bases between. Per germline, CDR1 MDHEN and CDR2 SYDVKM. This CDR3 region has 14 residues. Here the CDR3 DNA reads TGTGCCAGTCGGGAGAGTAAGAACACCGGGGAGCTGTTTTTT. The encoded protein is CASRESKNTGELFF.

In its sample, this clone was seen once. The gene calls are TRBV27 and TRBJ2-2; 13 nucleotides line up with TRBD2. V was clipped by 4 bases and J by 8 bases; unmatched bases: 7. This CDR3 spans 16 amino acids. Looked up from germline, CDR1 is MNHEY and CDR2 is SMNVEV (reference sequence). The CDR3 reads CASSSRLAGGTGELFF. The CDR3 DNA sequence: TGTGCCAGCAGTTCCAGACTAGCGGGGGGTACGGGGGAGCTGTTTTTT.